This is a list of T cell receptor beta chains from one sample in a study of beta chain features in type 1 diabetes. Sequencing was performed with immunoSEQ multiplex PCR; in TCRdb, only in-frame clones are kept and a portion is missing. Here the sample spans around 500,000 clones, 10% to 12% being singletons. Sequenced material: naive CD4+ T cells from blood. These receptor sequences come from a woman younger than 30 in good health. The CDR3 runs from the conserved cysteine through the conserved F or W. Fields, in order: D gene, J gene, clone size, V gene, CDR3 protein, CDR3 DNA. A D gene is named only where the DNA matches it firmly. The size field is filled for only some rows; it gives once, few, many or a size class.

D: -
J: TRBJ2-4
size: -
V: TRBV29-1
CDR3: CSVALDRLAKNIQYF
DNA: TGCAGCGTTGCCCTCGACAGGTTAGCCAAAAACATTCAGTACTTC

D: -
J: TRBJ2-2
size: -
V: TRBV7-2
CDR3: CASSLDISFPNTGELFF
DNA: TGTGCCAGCAGCTTAGATATTAGTTTCCCGAACACCGGGGAGCTGTTTTTT

D: -
J: TRBJ2-2
size: few
V: TRBV14
CDR3: CASSQKVTGELFF
DNA: TGTGCCAGCAGCCAAAAGGTCACCGGGGAGCTGTTTTTT

D: TRBD1
J: TRBJ1-2
size: few
V: TRBV30
CDR3: CAWSVQDRGNYGYTF
DNA: TGTGCCTGGAGTGTACAGGACAGGGGAAACTATGGCTACACCTTC

D: -
J: TRBJ1-6
size: few
V: TRBV7-2
CDR3: CASSLEHGRDSPLHF
DNA: TGTGCCAGCAGCTTAGAACATGGGAGGGATTCACCCCTCCACTTT

D: -
J: TRBJ2-6
size: few
V: TRBV28
CDR3: CASRGAGANVLTF
DNA: TGTGCCAGCCGAGGCGCTGGGGCCAACGTCCTGACTTTC

D: -
J: TRBJ2-3
size: few
V: TRBV28
CDR3: CASSLRVDTQYF
DNA: TGTGCCAGCAGTCTTCGGGTGGATACGCAGTATTTT

D: TRBD2
J: TRBJ2-7
size: few
V: TRBV4-3
CDR3: CASSQVLAGSGGYEQYF
DNA: TGCGCCAGCAGCCAAGTGCTAGCGGGGTCCGGGGGTTACGAGCAGTACTTC

D: -
J: TRBJ1-2
size: -
V: TRBV7-2
CDR3: CASSPPGANYGYTF
DNA: TGTGCCAGCAGCCCTCCGGGCGCGAACTATGGCTACACCTTC

D: TRBD2
J: TRBJ2-3
size: -
V: TRBV7-6
CDR3: CASSLVASGSLADTQYF
DNA: TGTGCCAGCAGCTTAGTAGCTAGCGGGAGTTTGGCAGATACGCAGTATTTT

D: -
J: TRBJ1-5
size: -
V: TRBV30
CDR3: CAWSVGGLNQPQHF
DNA: TGTGCCTGGAGTGTAGGAGGCCTCAATCAGCCCCAGCATTTT

D: -
J: TRBJ2-2
size: -
V: TRBV5-1
CDR3: CASSLVSTTGELFF
DNA: TGCGCCAGCAGCTTGGTTTCTACCACCGGGGAGCTGTTTTTT

D: -
J: TRBJ2-6
size: -
V: TRBV30
CDR3: CAWSVSVGKASSGANVLTF
DNA: TGTGCCTGGAGTGTAAGTGTTGGCAAGGCCTCCTCTGGGGCCAACGTCCTGACTTTC

D: -
J: TRBJ2-5
size: -
V: TRBV7-2
CDR3: CASSLVREETQYF
DNA: TGTGCCAGCAGCTTAGTCAGAGAAGAGACCCAGTACTTC

D: -
J: TRBJ2-1
size: -
V: TRBV19
CDR3: CASRPQGTFYNEQFF
DNA: TGTGCCAGTAGACCACAGGGAACGTTCTACAATGAGCAGTTCTTC

D: TRBD1
J: TRBJ1-6
size: few
V: TRBV9
CDR3: CASSVGTGGSPLHF
DNA: TGTGCCAGCAGCGTAGGGACAGGGGGATCACCCCTCCACTTT

D: -
J: TRBJ1-2
size: -
V: TRBV9
CDR3: CASSVVSGPNYGYTF
DNA: TGTGCCAGCAGCGTAGTGTCGGGACCTAACTATGGCTACACCTTC

D: -
J: TRBJ2-7
size: few
V: TRBV7-2
CDR3: CASSLGRVYYEQYF
DNA: TGTGCCAGCAGCTTAGGCAGGGTCTACTACGAGCAGTACTTC

D: -
J: TRBJ1-1
size: few
V: TRBV9
CDR3: CASSVRTAYPNTEAFF
DNA: TGTGCCAGCAGCGTCCGGACAGCTTATCCGAACACTGAAGCTTTCTTT

D: -
J: TRBJ1-6
size: -
V: TRBV2
CDR3: CASSLYWDNSPLHF
DNA: TGTGCCAGCAGTCTCTATTGGGATAATTCACCCCTCCACTTT

D: TRBD2
J: TRBJ2-1
size: -
V: TRBV2
CDR3: CASRLAGGSYNEQFF
DNA: TGTGCCAGCAGACTAGCGGGAGGGTCCTACAATGAGCAGTTCTTC

D: -
J: TRBJ2-2
size: -
V: TRBV2
CDR3: CASSQTGELFF
DNA: TGTGCCAGCAGTCAGACCGGGGAGCTGTTTTTT

D: -
J: TRBJ2-3
size: -
V: TRBV15
CDR3: CATSKEILKTDTQYF
DNA: TGTGCCACCAGCAAGGAGATCCTCAAAACAGATACGCAGTATTTT

D: TRBD1
J: TRBJ1-2
size: few
V: TRBV7-2
CDR3: CASSFWTGAPPNYGYTF
DNA: TGTGCCAGCAGCTTTTGGACAGGTGCCCCTCCTAACTATGGCTACACCTTC